Here is one T cell receptor (beta chain) with its context. Its antigen remains unidentified. TCRdb keeps only in-frame clones here, not all; method: immunoSEQ multiplex PCR. The sample gives roughly 130,000 clones, around nine tenths of which show up once; about 0.18% is in the top ten. The sample originates from a study of graft-versus-host responses after intestinal transplantation. Background on the study: Anti-thymocyte globulin was used for induction in all recipients, who then took tacrolimus and steroids for approximately 3 years.

There are 15 residues in the CDR3. The V gene's germline CDR1 is MDHEN and CDR2 SYDVKM. The ends were cut back, 3 bases at V and 2 bases at J, with 13 bases in the middle. Findings and limits, study-wide: Elevated graft-versus-host to host-versus-graft clonal ratios in allografts were recorded for patients with graft-donor T cell macrochimerism.

The gene calls are TRBV28 and TRBJ2-5; a weak D match, TRBD1 (5 bases). This sequence originates from a human donor who received an intestinal transplant. The sample in question was unstimulated CD4+ T cells sorted from spleen or lymph node cells, obtained before intestinal transplant. Written as DNA, the CDR3 is TGTGCCAGCAGTTTCCCGGCCAGGGTTCAAGAGACCCAGTACTTC. As protein: CASSFPARVQETQYF.